The 21 T cell receptor beta chains below come from one sample, sequenced in a study of shared clonotypes between healthy human individuals. The table came from immunoSEQ multiplex PCR; TCRdb's copy has only in-frame clones and leaves some out. The repertoire holds 2 million to 2.5 million clones, with 92% as singletons. Sequencing was done on a sample of naive CD4+ T cells from PBMCs. The subset is: CD45RA+ positively selected. The source of these receptors is a man between 18 and 29 years old in good health. Some clones in this sample may be carry-over from other donors' samples.

V usage is TRBV5-6 and J usage is TRBJ1-1; no definite D call. The germline V gene has CDR1 SGHDT and CDR2 YYEEEE. Trimming removed 2 bases at V and 3 bases at J, with 8 bases between. CDR3 length equals 13 residues. The CDR3 loop reads CASSFWGYTEAFF. For the CDR3, the DNA is TGTGCCAGCAGCTTTTGGGGATACACTGAAGCTTTCTTT.

This chain joins TRBV27 and TRBJ2-7, with TRBD2 matching 9 bases. The V gene end was trimmed by 4 bases and the J gene end by 2 bases; junction bases not matched to a gene: 9. There are 16 residues in the CDR3. Per germline, CDR1 MNHEY and CDR2 SMNVEV (reference sequence). The DNA of the CDR3 is TGTGCCAGCAGTTCCCTTAGCGGGAGAGCCCCCTACGAGCAGTACTTC. Protein product: CASSSLSGRAPYEQYF.

This clone was seen just once. Other DNA sequences in the sample encode the same CDR3. The chain joins TRBV20-1 to TRBJ2-5; D not resolved. Per the germline V gene, CDR1 is DFQATT and CDR2 is SNEGSKA (reference sequence). The CDR3 extends over 11 amino acids. Trimming shortened V by 5 bases and J by 0 bases, and 4 bases separated the two germline ends. The CDR3 protein is CSAPNQETQYF. The CDR3 coding sequence is TGCAGTGCTCCGAACCAAGAGACCCAGTACTTC.

This chain uses TRBV7-9 with TRBJ2-3, with 7 bases that match TRBD1. With 5 bases clipped from V and 0 bases from J, the junction kept 11 bases outside the gene matches. Germline V lookup: CDR1 SEHNR, CDR2 FQNEAQ (reference sequence). The CDR3 sequence is 17 residues long. CDR3 protein: CASSTPPGQASTDTQYF. Written as DNA, the CDR3 is TGTGCCAGCAGCACCCCCCCCGGACAGGCTAGCACAGATACGCAGTATTTT. Complete variable domain (other parts from reference TRBV7-9 and TRBJ2-3): DTGVSQNPRHKITKRGQNVTFRCDPISEHNRLYWYRQTLGQGPEFLTYFQNEAQLEKSRLLSDRFSAERPKGSFSTLEIQRTEQGDSAMYLCASSTPPGQASTDTQYFGPGTRLTVL.

This chain links TRBV5-1 with TRBJ2-2; D unclear. Germline V gives CDR1 SGHRS, CDR2 YFSETQ. Trimming took 5 bases from V and 3 from J, leaving 11 bases between them. There are 14 residues in the CDR3. The CDR3, as DNA: TGCGCCAGCAGGCTTGGTGGTTACACCGGGGAGCTGTTTTTT. Its protein product is CASRLGGYTGELFF.

This clone was recorded a few times. The chain recombines TRBV19 with TRBJ1-1, with 7 positions matching TRBD1. CDR3 size: 15 residues. With V trimmed by 8 bases and J by 3 bases, 12 bases remained unmatched. The germline V gene encodes CDR1 LNHDA and CDR2 SQIVND (reference sequence). The CDR3 DNA sequence: TGTGCCAGTCTCTCCGGCGACAGGGACTACACTGAAGCTTTCTTT. Translated: CASLSGDRDYTEAFF.

The genes are TRBV29-1 and TRBJ1-1, with TRBD1 matching 7 bases. J lost 3 bases, V lost 7 bases, and 8 bases had no gene match. The CDR3 covers 13 residues. Germline lookup yields CDR1 SQVTM and CDR2 ANQGSEA. The CDR3 sequence is CSGGGDRYTEAFF. Written as DNA, the CDR3 is TGCAGCGGGGGTGGGGACAGATACACTGAAGCTTTCTTT.

The chain uses TRBV7-2 and TRBJ2-3, with 7 bases fitting TRBD1. J gave up 8 bases and V 5 bases, and 13 bases lay outside the gene matches. There are 15 residues in the CDR3. Germline V CDR1 and CDR2: SGHTA, FQGNSA. This CDR3 reads CASSATPPAGGTQYF. The CDR3 DNA reads TGTGCCAGCAGCGCGACTCCCCCAGCAGGGGGTACGCAGTATTTT.

Comments on this clone: Other DNA sequences of this sample code for an identical CDR3. The chain carries TRBV18 and TRBJ2-7, with D tentatively TRBD2 (5 bases). This CDR3 region has 13 residues. V lost 3 bases, J lost 3 bases, and 9 bases lay in between. Per germline, CDR1 KGHSH and CDR2 LQKENI. The CDR3 DNA reads as TGTGCCAGCTCACCCTCACTAGACTACGAGCAGTACTTC. This translates into CASSPSLDYEQYF.

About this clone: Within the sample, other DNA sequences also encode this same CDR3. The V gene is TRBV7-2, the J gene TRBJ2-7, with 7 bases that match TRBD1. V shed 1 base and J 0 bases; nucleotides not matched to a gene: 3. The CDR3 loop spans 15 amino acids. In germline, CDR1 is SGHTA, CDR2 FQGNSA. This chain's CDR3 is CASSLGQGSSYEQYF. Written as DNA, the CDR3 is TGTGCCAGCAGCTTAGGACAGGGTTCCTCCTACGAGCAGTACTTC. Drawing the rest from reference TRBV7-2 and TRBJ2-7, the complete variable domain is GAGVSQSPSNKVTEKGKDVELRCDPISGHTALYWYRQSLGQGLEFLIYFQGNSAPDKSGLPSDRFSAERTGGSVSTLTIQRTQQEDSAVYLCASSLGQGSSYEQYFGPGTRLTVT.

This clone was counted a single time. The chain is built from TRBV6-1 and TRBJ1-2; 7 nucleotides line up with TRBD1. CDR3 length: 15 amino acids. CDR1 MNHNS and CDR2 SASEGT come from the germline V gene. V lost 5 bases, J lost 4 bases, and 10 bases stayed unmatched. CDR3 bases: TGTGCCAGCAGTTCACAGGGGATTCCGGTCTATGGCTACACCTTC. Its protein is CASSSQGIPVYGYTF.

On this clone: Other DNA sequences from this sample encode an identical CDR3 as well. This chain uses TRBV6-5 with TRBJ1-1, with a possible D match to TRBD1 (5 bases). The V and J ends lost 5 bases and 0 bases respectively, with 10 bases between them. This CDR3 region has 14 residues. CDR1 MNHEY and CDR2 SVGAGI come from the germline V gene. The CDR3 DNA reads TGTGCCAGCAGTCGACAGTCAATGAACACTGAAGCTTTCTTT. This encodes CASSRQSMNTEAFF.

The rearrangement uses TRBV4-1 and TRBJ1-5; D is unresolved. Trimming pared 0 bases from V and 11 bases from J, leaving 20 bases between. The germline V gene has CDR1 MGHRA and CDR2 YSYEKL. CDR3 size: 16 residues. CDR3 loop: CASSQDLNPSRRTQHF. In DNA form, the CDR3 reads TGCGCCAGCAGCCAAGATCTGAACCCAAGCAGGCGGACCCAGCATTTT.

The chain couples TRBV25-1 to TRBJ1-4; TRBD1 might be the D (6 bases). The germline gives CDR1 MGHDK, CDR2 SYGVNS. V lost 5 bases and J 7 bases, leaving 11 bases between the germline ends. The CDR3 is made up of 13 amino acids. CDR3 amino acids: CASSSGVGEKLFF. DNA for the CDR3: TGTGCCAGCAGTTCAGGGGTCGGTGAAAAACTGTTTTTT.

Remarks on this clone: The same CDR3 can be traced to other DNA sequences in this sample. The rearrangement links TRBV5-1 to TRBJ2-1; 7 nucleotides agree with TRBD1. Germline trimming cut 2 bases from V and 5 bases from J; bases unmatched to any gene: 1. Germline CDR1 and CDR2: SGHRS and YFSETQ. The CDR3 contains 13 residues. The CDR3 reads CASSFGTDNEQFF. CDR3 coding DNA: TGCGCCAGCAGCTTCGGGACAGACAATGAGCAGTTCTTC.

This rearrangement joins TRBV14 to TRBJ2-3; 8 bases align to TRBD1. From germline, CDR1 is SGHDN and CDR2 FVKESK. The CDR3 runs 16 residues. V was pared by 5 bases and J by 2 bases, with 9 bases of the junction left unmatched. Here the CDR3 DNA reads TGTGCCAGCAGCGTTCGGACAGGGAATCCCACAGATACGCAGTATTTT. Amino acid sequence: CASSVRTGNPTDTQYF.

The chain employs TRBV7-2 and TRBJ2-3; D gene ambiguous. V lost 4 bases and J 0 bases, leaving 14 bases between the germline ends. CDR3 length: 16 amino acids. Germline values: CDR1 SGHTA, CDR2 FQGNSA. This CDR3 reads CASSSQRLGSTDTQYF. The CDR3 DNA sequence: TGTGCCAGCAGCTCGCAAAGGCTAGGAAGCACAGATACGCAGTATTTT.

The rearrangement joins TRBV4-2 to TRBJ2-1, with 7 bases aligning to TRBD2. V was clipped by 4 bases and J by 6 bases; unmatched bases: 12. This CDR3 region has 16 residues. Germline CDR1 reads LGHNA; CDR2 reads YNFKEQ. This CDR3 is CASSPYNREASNEQFF. The DNA for the CDR3 is TGTGCCAGCAGCCCGTATAATCGGGAGGCTTCCAATGAGCAGTTCTTC.

This clone was counted a single time. The chain carries TRBV4-2 and TRBJ2-1; 11 bases match TRBD2. This CDR3 has 21 residues. V was clipped by 0 bases and J by 4 bases; unmatched bases: 17. CDR1 LGHNA and CDR2 YNFKEQ come from the germline V gene. In nucleotides, the CDR3 is TGTGCCAGCAGCCAAGATGTGATTCGGAGGGCTAGCGGGAGGCCTTACAATGAGCAGTTCTTC. It is translated as CASSQDVIRRASGRPYNEQFF.

On this clone itself: Other DNA sequences of this sample code for an identical CDR3. This chain connects TRBV2 to TRBJ1-1, with unresolved D. V dropped 6 bases and J dropped 0 bases, with 8 bases sitting between them. This CDR3 is 13 amino acids long. Germline CDR1 reads SNHLY; CDR2 reads FYNNEI. CDR3 sequence (DNA): TGTGCCAGCAGGGTTTCAATGAACACTGAAGCTTTCTTT. Translated: CASRVSMNTEAFF.

The chain uses TRBV2 and TRBJ2-1, with TRBD2 identical over 8 bases. The CDR3 spans 15 residues. Losses at the gene ends were 6 bases for V and 5 bases for J; bases not matched to a gene: 9. CDR1 SNHLY and CDR2 FYNNEI come from the germline V gene. CDR3 sequence reads: CASSPSGLTNNEQFF. CDR3 in DNA: TGTGCCAGCAGCCCTAGCGGGCTAACTAACAATGAGCAGTTCTTC.